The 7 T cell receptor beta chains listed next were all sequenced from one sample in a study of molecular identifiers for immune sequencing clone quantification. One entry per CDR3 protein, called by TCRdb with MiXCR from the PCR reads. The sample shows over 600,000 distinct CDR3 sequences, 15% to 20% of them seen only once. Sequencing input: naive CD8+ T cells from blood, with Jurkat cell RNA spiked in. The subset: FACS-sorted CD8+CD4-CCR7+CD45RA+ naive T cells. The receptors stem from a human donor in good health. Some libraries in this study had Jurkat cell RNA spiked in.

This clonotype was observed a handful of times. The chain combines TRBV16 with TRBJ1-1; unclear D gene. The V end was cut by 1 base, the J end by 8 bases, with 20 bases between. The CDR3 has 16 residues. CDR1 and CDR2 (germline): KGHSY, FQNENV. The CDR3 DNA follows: TGTGCCAGCAGCCAATTAGACCAAGCCCAAGGTAGGGAAGCTTTCTTT. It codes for CASSQLDQAQGREAFF.

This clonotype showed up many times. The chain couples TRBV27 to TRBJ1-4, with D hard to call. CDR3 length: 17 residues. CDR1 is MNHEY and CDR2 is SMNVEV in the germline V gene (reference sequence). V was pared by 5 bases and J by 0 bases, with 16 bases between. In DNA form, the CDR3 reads TGTGCCAGCAGTCCCAACCCATACACTGCAACTAATGAAAAACTGTTTTTT. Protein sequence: CASSPNPYTATNEKLFF.

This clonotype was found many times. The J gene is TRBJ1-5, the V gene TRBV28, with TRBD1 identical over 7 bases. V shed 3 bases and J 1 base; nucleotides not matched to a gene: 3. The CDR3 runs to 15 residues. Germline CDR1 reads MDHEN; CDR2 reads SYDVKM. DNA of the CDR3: TGTGCCAGCAGTTTCCGACAGGGAAGCAATCAGCCCCAGCATTTT. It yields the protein CASSFRQGSNQPQHF.

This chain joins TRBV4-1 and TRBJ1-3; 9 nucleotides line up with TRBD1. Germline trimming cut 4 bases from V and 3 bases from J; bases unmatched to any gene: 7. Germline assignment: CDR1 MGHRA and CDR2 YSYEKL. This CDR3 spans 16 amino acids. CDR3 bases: TGCGCCAGCAGCCCCGGGACAGGGTTCTTTGGAAACACCATATATTTT. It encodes CASSPGTGFFGNTIYF.

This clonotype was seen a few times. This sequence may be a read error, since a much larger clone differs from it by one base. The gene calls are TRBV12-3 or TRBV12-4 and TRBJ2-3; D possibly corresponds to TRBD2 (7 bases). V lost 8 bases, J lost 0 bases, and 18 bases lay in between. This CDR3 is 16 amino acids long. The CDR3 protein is CASGPGEGGSTDTQYF. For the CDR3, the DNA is TGTGCCAGCGGCCCCGGGGAGGGGGGTAGCACAGATACGCAGTATTTT.

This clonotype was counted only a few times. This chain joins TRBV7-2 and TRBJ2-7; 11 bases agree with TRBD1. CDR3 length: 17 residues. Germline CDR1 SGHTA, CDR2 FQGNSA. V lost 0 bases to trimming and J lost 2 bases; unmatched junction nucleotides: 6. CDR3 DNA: TGTGCCAGCAGCTTAGCTGGACCGGGACAGGGGGCCTACGAGCAGTACTTC. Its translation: CASSLAGPGQGAYEQYF.

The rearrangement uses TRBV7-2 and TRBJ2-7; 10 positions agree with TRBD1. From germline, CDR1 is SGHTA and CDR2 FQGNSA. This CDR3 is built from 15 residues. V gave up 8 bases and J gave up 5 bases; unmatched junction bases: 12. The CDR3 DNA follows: TGTGCCAGCGGCCTGGGACAGGGGATCACCCACGAGCAGTACTTC. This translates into CASGLGQGITHEQYF.